Described below is a single T cell receptor (beta chain) sequence and its context. The antigen remains unidentified. These data originate in a study of Tregs in tolerant kidney transplant recipients. Assay: immunoSEQ multiplex PCR; the TCRdb copy retains only in-frame clones and omits some. The sample has about 110,000 clones, almost 90% seen once. With 4 bases clipped from V and 3 bases from J, the junction kept 6 bases outside the gene matches. CDR1 is MNHNS and CDR2 is SASEGT in the germline V gene. This CDR3 has 16 amino acids. Study outcomes and limitations: This study did not directly address biological reproducibility.

This TCR derives from a human donor who received a combined kidney and bone marrow transplant. The sample in question was CD4+ T cells from blood, obtained before the transplant. This rearrangement joins TRBV6-1 to TRBJ2-3; TRBD2 agrees at 11 bases. CDR3 sequence reads: CASSVVAGGRTDTQYF. The CDR3 nucleotides read TGTGCCAGCAGTGTGGTAGCGGGGGGGCGGACAGATACGCAGTATTTT.